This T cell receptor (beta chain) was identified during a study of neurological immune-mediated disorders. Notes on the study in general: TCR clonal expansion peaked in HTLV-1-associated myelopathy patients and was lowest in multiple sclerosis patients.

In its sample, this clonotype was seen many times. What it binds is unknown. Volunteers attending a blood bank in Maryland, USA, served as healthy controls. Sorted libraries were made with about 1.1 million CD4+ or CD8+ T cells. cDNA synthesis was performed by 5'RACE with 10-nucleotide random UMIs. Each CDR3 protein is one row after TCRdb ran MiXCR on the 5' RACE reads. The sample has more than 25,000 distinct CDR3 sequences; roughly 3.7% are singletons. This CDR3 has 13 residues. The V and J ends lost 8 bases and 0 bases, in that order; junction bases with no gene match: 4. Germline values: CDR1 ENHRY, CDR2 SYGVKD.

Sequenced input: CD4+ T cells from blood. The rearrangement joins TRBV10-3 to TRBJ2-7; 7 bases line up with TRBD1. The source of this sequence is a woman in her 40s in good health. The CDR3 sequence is CAIVGDSSYEQYF. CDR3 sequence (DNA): TGTGCCATCGTGGGGGACAGCTCCTACGAGCAGTACTTC.